These T cell receptor beta chains were read from a single sample in a study of control samples from healthy donors and cancer patients. Clones were sequenced by immunoSEQ multiplex PCR, and TCRdb holds only the in-frame ones, with some missing. The sample consists of 200,000 or so clones, around 94% of them appearing once. The specimen was blood. These receptors came from a man aged 50 to 59 in good health. CDR3s include the opening cysteine and the closing phenylalanine or tryptophan. Fields, in order: D gene, V gene, clone size, J gene, CDR3 DNA, CDR3 protein. The D gene is left open where the match is weak. Size is stated for part of the rows, as once, few or many counts, or as a class when the clone is expanded.

NA	TRBV6-4	NA	TRBJ1-1	TGTGCCAGCAGTGACTCAATGGGGCTGAGTGTCACTGAAGCTTTCTTT	CASSDSMGLSVTEAFF
TRBD1	TRBV3-1/TRBV3-2	NA	TRBJ1-2	TGTGCCAGCAGCCCGACAGGGTTCTATGGCTACACCTTC	CASSPTGFYGYTF
NA	TRBV6-6	NA	TRBJ1-1	TGTGCCAGCACCTCTAACGGGCTGCTGAACACTGAAGCTTTCTTT	CASTSNGLLNTEAFF
NA	TRBV4-3	NA	TRBJ1-1	TGCGCCAGCAGCCAACTTTACAGTGCTGAAGCTTTCTTT	CASSQLYSAEAFF
TRBD1	TRBV5-1	NA	TRBJ1-6	TGCGCCAGCAGCGCTCCGGGACAGGGTTATTCACCCCTCCACTTT	CASSAPGQGYSPLHF
NA	TRBV27	NA	TRBJ2-7	TGTGCCACCAGGTTGGGGGGGGCAGGGGGCTACGAGCAGTACTTC	CATRLGGAGGYEQYF
TRBD1	TRBV5-1	once	TRBJ1-2	TGCGCCAGCAGCTTGGGGGGACAGGGGAACTATGGCTACACCTTC	CASSLGGQGNYGYTF
TRBD1	TRBV5-1	NA	TRBJ2-1	TGCGCCAGCAGCGGAACAGGGGGCGGGGATGAGCAGTTCTTC	CASSGTGGGDEQFF
NA	TRBV5-1	NA	TRBJ2-3	TGCGCCAGCAGGGGATCCTGGGGGAGTAGCACAGATACGCAGTATTTT	CASRGSWGSSTDTQYF
NA	TRBV6-1	NA	TRBJ2-1	TGTGCCAGCAGTGAAATGCTGGGATCGTGGAATGAGCAGTTCTTC	CASSEMLGSWNEQFF
TRBD1	TRBV5-4	NA	TRBJ1-4	TGTGCCAGCAGCTACGGACAGGGGTCTACTAATGAAAAACTGTTTTTT	CASSYGQGSTNEKLFF
NA	TRBV5-1	NA	TRBJ2-5	TGCGCCAGCAGCAACCCGACTGGTAAAGAGACCCAGTACTTC	CASSNPTGKETQYF
NA	TRBV7-9	once	TRBJ2-3	TGTGCCAGCAGCTCCTTCGTACGATCCGGGCGTACAGATACGCAGTATTTT	CASSSFVRSGRTDTQYF
NA	TRBV20-1	NA	TRBJ1-5	TGCAGTGCTAGAGCAGGGCAGCCCCAGCATTTT	CSARAGQPQHF